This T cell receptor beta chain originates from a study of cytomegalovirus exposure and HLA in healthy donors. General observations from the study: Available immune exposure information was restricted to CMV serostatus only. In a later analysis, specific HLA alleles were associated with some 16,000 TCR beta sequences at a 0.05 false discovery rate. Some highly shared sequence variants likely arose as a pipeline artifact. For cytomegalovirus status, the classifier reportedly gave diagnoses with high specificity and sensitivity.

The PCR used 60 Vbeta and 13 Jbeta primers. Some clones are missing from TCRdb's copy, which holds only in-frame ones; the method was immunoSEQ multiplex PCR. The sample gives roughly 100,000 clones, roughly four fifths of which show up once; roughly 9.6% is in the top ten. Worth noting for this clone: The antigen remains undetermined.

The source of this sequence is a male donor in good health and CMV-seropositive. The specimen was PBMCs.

This CDR3 is CASSLESAGEQFF. The CDR3 coding sequence is TGTGCCAGCAGCTTAGAGTCGGCGGGTGAGCAGTTCTTC. The J gene is TRBJ2-1, the V gene TRBV7-9, with D perhaps matching TRBD2 (5 bases). V was cut by 1 base and J by 9 bases, with 10 bases left in between. CDR3 size: 13 residues. Per germline, CDR1 SEHNR and CDR2 FQNEAQ (reference sequence).